The 17 T cell receptor beta chains below were found in one sample sequenced in a study of blood T cell repertoires in COVID-19. This table comes from immunoSEQ multiplex PCR, and its TCRdb copy is limited to in-frame clones, with some not included. This sample carries roughly 250,000 clones, more than 70% of them seen once, and the ten largest clones take approximately 2.1%. Sequencing was performed on PBMCs or T cells enriched from blood (not recorded which). These receptors originate from a woman in her fifties or sixties who had recovered from COVID-19.

This clone has more than one count but fewer than ten. Here the CDR3 DNA reads TGTGCCAGTAGGAAGGACAGTGCCTATGGCTACACCTTC. Translation gives CASRKDSAYGYTF. This sequence joins TRBV19 and TRBJ1-2; D might be TRBD1 (6 bases). The length of the CDR3 is 13 residues. The germline V gene encodes CDR1 LNHDA and CDR2 SQIVND (reference sequence). The V gene lost 6 bases and the J gene lost 4 bases, with 12 bases spanning the gap.

The rearrangement joins TRBV6-5 to TRBJ1-1; D gene ambiguous. The germline V gene encodes CDR1 MNHEY and CDR2 SVGAGI. V was shortened by 1 base and J by 3 bases, with 6 bases between the two germline ends. CDR3 size: 13 residues. CDR3 coding DNA: TGTGCCAGCAGTTACTTTTCATACACTGAAGCTTTCTTT. It is translated as CASSYFSYTEAFF.

The chain carries TRBV4-3 and TRBJ2-2, with 12 positions matching TRBD2. This CDR3 has 20 residues. The germline gives CDR1 LGHNA, CDR2 YSLEER. V lost 0 bases and J lost 5; bases outside the gene matches: 13. The CDR3 coding sequence is TGCGCCAGCAGCCAAGATAAAGAGTCCGGCCTAGCGGGAGGGACCGGGGAGCTGTTTTTT. Its protein is CASSQDKESGLAGGTGELFF.

The chain is built from TRBV12-3 or TRBV12-4 and TRBJ2-2, with no clear D. The V gene lost 2 bases and the J gene lost 6 bases, with 7 bases spanning the gap. The CDR3 is 13 amino acids. CDR3 region: CASSLLAPGELFF. CDR3 nucleotides: TGTGCCAGCAGTTTATTAGCCCCCGGGGAGCTGTTTTTT.

Comment on this clone: Other nucleotide sequences in the sample specify the same CDR3. The chain has TRBV6-5 and TRBJ1-5, with 7 bases that match TRBD1. The CDR3 is 14 amino acids. Germline assignment: CDR1 MNHEY and CDR2 SVGAGI. Unmatched junction bases numbered 4, after V lost 6 bases and J lost 2 bases. The CDR3 nucleotides are TGTGCCAGCAGCAGACAGGGTGGCAATCAGCCCCAGCATTTT. Protein sequence: CASSRQGGNQPQHF.

The gene calls are TRBV13 and TRBJ2-3; possibly TRBD1 for D (5 bases). The V gene lost 4 bases and the J gene lost 3 bases, with 11 bases spanning the gap. This CDR3 is built from 14 residues. The germline CDR1 and CDR2 sequences are PRHDT and FYEKMQ (reference sequence). CDR3 sequence (DNA): TGTGCCAGCAGCTACAGGTTTGGTACAGATACGCAGTATTTT. Its protein is CASSYRFGTDTQYF.

The rearrangement joins TRBV6-4 to TRBJ2-5; D gene unclear. V shed 0 bases and J shed 5 bases, with 10 bases lying between them. The CDR3 is 14 residues long. CDR1 is MRHNA, CDR2 SNTAGT, per germline. The CDR3 nucleotides read TGTGCCAGCAGTGACTCACCCAGGCCTGAGACCCAGTACTTC. Translation: CASSDSPRPETQYF.

This chain connects TRBV15 to TRBJ2-5, with 8 bases aligning to TRBD1. Germline CDR1 and CDR2: LNHNV and YYDKDF (reference sequence). The CDR3 runs to 13 residues. V lost 3 bases and J lost 5; bases outside the gene matches: 2. The CDR3 DNA reads as TGTGCCACCAGCAGGGACAGGGAGGAGACCCAGTACTTC. Translation: CATSRDREETQYF.

The table lists this clone with a count of one. The V call is TRBV14, the J call TRBJ2-1; 8 bases agree with TRBD2. Germline CDR1 reads SGHDN; CDR2 reads FVKESK. The CDR3 runs to 16 residues. The trim removed 1 base at V and 6 bases at J, leaving 8 bases unmatched. CDR3 in amino acids: CASSQGGAGGLNEQFF. For the CDR3, the DNA is TGTGCCAGCAGCCAAGGGGGTGCGGGGGGCCTCAATGAGCAGTTCTTC. Together with reference TRBV14 and TRBJ2-1, the CDR3 gives the full variable domain: EAGVTQFPSHSVIEKGQTVTLRCDPISGHDNLYWYRRVMGKEIKFLLHFVKESKQDESGMPNNRFLAERTGGTYSTLKVQPAELEDSGVYFCASSQGGAGGLNEQFFGPGTRLTVL.

This clone showed up just once. The genes are TRBV7-2 and TRBJ2-3; 15 bases are a match to TRBD2. There are 21 residues in the CDR3. V dropped 0 bases and J dropped 4; count of bases not matched to a gene: 14. CDR1 SGHTA and CDR2 FQGNSA come from the germline V gene. DNA for the CDR3: TGTGCCAGCAGCTTAGCACCCTTCGGTGGGACTAGCGGGGGGTTCGCAGATACGCAGTATTTT. Translated, it gives CASSLAPFGGTSGGFADTQYF.

Worth noting for this clone: A read error may produce the germline difference seen at one junction end. The CDR3: CASSTRQGNTEVFF. The CDR3 nucleotides read TGTGCCAGTAGTACGCGACAGGGGAACACTGAAGTTTTCTTT. The gene calls are TRBV19 and TRBJ1-1; 8 bases agree with TRBD1. The germline gives CDR1 LNHDA, CDR2 SQIVND (reference sequence). The CDR3 spans 14 residues.

The CDR3 sequence: CASSPQGSNSPLHF. CDR3 coding DNA: TGTGCCAGCAGCCCCCAGGGGTCTAATTCACCCCTCCACTTT. The chain combines TRBV7-6 with TRBJ1-6; TRBD1 might be the D (6 bases). The CDR3 is 14 amino acids. The ends were cut back, 5 bases at V and 6 bases at J, with 11 bases in the middle. Germline V gene sequence: CDR1 SGHVS, CDR2 FNYEAQ.

This CDR3 reads CASRVGADSSTTDNEKLFF. In DNA, the CDR3 is TGTGCCAGCAGGGTGGGGGCGGATTCGTCAACAACTGATAATGAAAAACTGTTTTTT. This chain joins TRBV3-1 (or the pseudogene TRBV3-2) and TRBJ1-4; weak D call: TRBD1 (6 bases). Germline V gene data show CDR1 as LGHDT and CDR2 as YNNKEL (reference sequence). The CDR3 contains 19 residues. Trimming shortened V by 6 bases and J by 4 bases, and 27 bases separated the two germline ends.

There are a few counts of this clone. The J gene is TRBJ2-7, the V gene TRBV15, with D perhaps matching TRBD2 (6 bases). The CDR3 runs 15 residues. With 2 bases removed from V and 2 bases from J, the gap between germline ends came to 13 bases. Germline CDR1 reads LNHNV; CDR2 reads YYDKDF (reference sequence). The DNA of the CDR3 is TGTGCCACCAGCAGACCAGCGGGTACAACCTACGAGCAGTACTTC. Its protein is CATSRPAGTTYEQYF.

V gene TRBV4-1 combines with J gene TRBJ1-4, with unresolved D. The CDR3 extends over 14 amino acids. V dropped 1 base and J dropped 7 bases, with 10 bases sitting between them. Germline V gene sequence: CDR1 MGHRA, CDR2 YSYEKL. The CDR3 nucleotides read TGCGCCAGCAGCCAAGCGCTAGTAGGTGAAAAACTGTTTTTT. It specifies CASSQALVGEKLFF.

The chain is built from TRBV2 and TRBJ2-7; maybe TRBD2 (5 bases). V shed 4 bases and J shed 6 bases, with 16 bases lying between them. This CDR3 is built from 14 residues. CDR1 is SNHLY, CDR2 FYNNEI, per germline. The chain's CDR3 is CASSGRARSGEQYF. DNA of the CDR3: TGTGCCAGCAGTGGGCGGGCCCGTTCGGGCGAGCAGTACTTC.

A single count supports this clone. The V and J genes are TRBV11-2 and TRBJ1-1; D gene uncertain. With 1 base removed from V and 4 bases from J, the gap between germline ends came to 10 bases. Germline V gene sequence: CDR1 SGHAT, CDR2 FQNNGV. The CDR3 runs to 14 residues. The CDR3 bases are TGTGCCAGCAGCTTAGCGGGGATCTTCACTGAAGCTTTCTTT. Encoded protein: CASSLAGIFTEAFF.